These T cell receptor beta chains were read from a single sample in a study of blood T cells in healthy people across ages. Using its own MiXCR run on the 5' RACE reads, TCRdb lists one record per CDR3 protein. The table shows about a million distinct CDR3 sequences, with 30% to 40% occurring only once. The material sequenced was blood. The source of these receptors is a man in his late teens or twenties in good health. CDR3s include the opening cysteine and the closing phenylalanine or tryptophan. Each record gives: V gene, D gene, J gene, clone size, CDR3 DNA, CDR3 protein. The D gene is left open where the match is weak. The size of a clone is reported for some rows only, either as once, few or many, or as a class for expanded clones.

v_call: TRBV14; d_call: TRBD1; j_call: TRBJ2-7; clone_size: NA; cdr3_nt: TGTGCCAGCAGCTTTACAGGGGGCGCGAGCAACGAGCAGTACTTC; cdr3_aa: CASSFTGGASNEQYF
v_call: TRBV2; d_call: NA; j_call: TRBJ1-1; clone_size: NA; cdr3_nt: TGTGCCAGCATAGCAGGGCTATCCACTGAAGCTTTCTTT; cdr3_aa: CASIAGLSTEAFF
v_call: TRBV20-1; d_call: TRBD1; j_call: TRBJ1-5; clone_size: NA; cdr3_nt: TGCAGTGCTCGCCCCCGGGACAGACTTCTCAATCAGCCCCAGCATTTT; cdr3_aa: CSARPRDRLLNQPQHF
v_call: TRBV9; d_call: NA; j_call: TRBJ2-3; clone_size: NA; cdr3_nt: TGTGCCAGCAGCGTAGGCAGTAGGAACCCAGATACGCAGTATTTT; cdr3_aa: CASSVGSRNPDTQYF
v_call: TRBV9; d_call: TRBD2; j_call: TRBJ2-5; clone_size: few; cdr3_nt: TGTGCCAGCAGCGTAGTCGGGGGGAACCAAGAGACCCAGTACTTC; cdr3_aa: CASSVVGGNQETQYF
v_call: TRBV7-3; d_call: TRBD2; j_call: TRBJ2-7; clone_size: NA; cdr3_nt: TGTGCCAACAGCTTAATAGTGTGCGGGGGTTCCTCCTACGAGCAGTACTTC; cdr3_aa: CANSLIVCGGSSYEQYF
v_call: TRBV10-3; d_call: NA; j_call: TRBJ1-2; clone_size: NA; cdr3_nt: TGTGCCATCACAGGCTCGGTCCCCGACACTAACTATGGCTACACCTTC; cdr3_aa: CAITGSVPDTNYGYTF
v_call: TRBV19; d_call: TRBD1; j_call: TRBJ1-1; clone_size: NA; cdr3_nt: TGTGCCAGTAGTATTCCCGACAGGGACTACACTGAAGCTTTCTTT; cdr3_aa: CASSIPDRDYTEAFF
v_call: TRBV7-2; d_call: NA; j_call: TRBJ1-5; clone_size: NA; cdr3_nt: TGTGCCAGCAGCCCGATGTCAAACCGGGGCAATCAGCCCCAGCATTTT; cdr3_aa: CASSPMSNRGNQPQHF
v_call: TRBV25-1; d_call: NA; j_call: TRBJ1-4; clone_size: few; cdr3_nt: TGTGCCAGCAGTCTACCCGGGACGGCTCATGAAAAACTGTTTTTT; cdr3_aa: CASSLPGTAHEKLFF
v_call: TRBV6-6; d_call: NA; j_call: TRBJ1-1; clone_size: NA; cdr3_nt: TGTGCCAGCACCGACAGATCGGACACTGAAGCTTTCTTT; cdr3_aa: CASTDRSDTEAFF
v_call: TRBV24-1; d_call: TRBD1; j_call: TRBJ2-2; clone_size: few; cdr3_nt: TGTGCCACCAGTGATTCCCGACAGGGGCCGAACACCGGGGAGCTGTTTTTT; cdr3_aa: CATSDSRQGPNTGELFF
v_call: TRBV6-5; d_call: TRBD1; j_call: TRBJ2-1; clone_size: NA; cdr3_nt: TGTGCCAGCAGTCCAGACAGGGTAAATGGTGAGCAGTTCTTC; cdr3_aa: CASSPDRVNGEQFF
v_call: TRBV12-3/TRBV12-4; d_call: TRBD2; j_call: TRBJ2-1; clone_size: NA; cdr3_nt: TGTGCCAGCAGTTCTCGGGGGGGTTATGAGCAGTTCTTC; cdr3_aa: CASSSRGGYEQFF
v_call: TRBV11-1; d_call: NA; j_call: TRBJ2-6; clone_size: NA; cdr3_nt: TGTGCCAGCAGTTTAGTAGGCGAGGCGGGATCGAACGTCCTGACTTTC; cdr3_aa: CASSLVGEAGSNVLTF
v_call: TRBV20-1; d_call: NA; j_call: TRBJ1-4; clone_size: NA; cdr3_nt: TGCAGTGCCAGGGGACTGGGGATGGGGAATAATGAAAAACTGTTTTTT; cdr3_aa: CSARGLGMGNNEKLFF
v_call: TRBV9; d_call: TRBD2; j_call: TRBJ2-1; clone_size: few; cdr3_nt: TGTGCCAGCAGGTCAGCGGGGGGGGACCGATACAATGAGCAGTTCTTC; cdr3_aa: CASRSAGGDRYNEQFF
v_call: TRBV7-9; d_call: TRBD1; j_call: TRBJ2-5; clone_size: NA; cdr3_nt: TGTGCCAGCAGCAAAGACAGGGGGATCCAAGAGACCCAGTACTTC; cdr3_aa: CASSKDRGIQETQYF
v_call: TRBV11-2; d_call: NA; j_call: TRBJ2-1; clone_size: few; cdr3_nt: TGTGCCAGCAGCTTAGAGGCTAGTCATGAGCAGTTCTTC; cdr3_aa: CASSLEASHEQFF
v_call: TRBV24-1; d_call: NA; j_call: TRBJ1-1; clone_size: NA; cdr3_nt: TGTGCCACCCGGTCAAGAGTGAACACTGAAGCTTTCTTT; cdr3_aa: CATRSRVNTEAFF
v_call: TRBV6-2/TRBV6-3; d_call: NA; j_call: TRBJ1-5; clone_size: few; cdr3_nt: TGTGCCAGCGGACAGCCTAATCAGCCCCAGCATTTT; cdr3_aa: CASGQPNQPQHF
v_call: TRBV7-2; d_call: NA; j_call: TRBJ1-6; clone_size: NA; cdr3_nt: TGTGCCAGCAGCTTAGTCCTAGGTTCACCCCTCCACTTT; cdr3_aa: CASSLVLGSPLHF
v_call: TRBV20-1; d_call: NA; j_call: TRBJ2-7; clone_size: NA; cdr3_nt: TGCAGTGCTAGAGATCTGGGCAGAGCCTACGAGCAGTACTTC; cdr3_aa: CSARDLGRAYEQYF
v_call: TRBV27; d_call: TRBD1; j_call: TRBJ2-2; clone_size: NA; cdr3_nt: TGTGCCAGCAGACCTGCCCCCGGGACAGGGTCTTACGGGGAGCTGTTTTTT; cdr3_aa: CASRPAPGTGSYGELFF
v_call: TRBV12-3/TRBV12-4; d_call: NA; j_call: TRBJ1-4; clone_size: NA; cdr3_nt: TGTGCCAGCAGTGCTCAGGAAAAACTGTTTTTT; cdr3_aa: CASSAQEKLFF
v_call: TRBV2; d_call: TRBD1; j_call: TRBJ1-2; clone_size: NA; cdr3_nt: TGTGCCAGCAGTGAAGCCCACAGGGGACCCCAGGAAGTATATGGCTACACCTTC; cdr3_aa: CASSEAHRGPQEVYGYTF
v_call: TRBV27; d_call: NA; j_call: TRBJ1-2; clone_size: NA; cdr3_nt: TGTGCCAGCAGCACCAGGGGCGCAAACTATGGCTACACCTTC; cdr3_aa: CASSTRGANYGYTF
v_call: TRBV14; d_call: NA; j_call: TRBJ2-2; clone_size: NA; cdr3_nt: TGTGCCAGCAGCCAAGATGGGGTCGCAGCTTACACCGGGGAGCTGTTTTTT; cdr3_aa: CASSQDGVAAYTGELFF
v_call: TRBV9; d_call: NA; j_call: TRBJ2-7; clone_size: few; cdr3_nt: TGTGCCAGCAGCGCCCGGATAGCAGGGGAATCCTACGAGCAGTACTTC; cdr3_aa: CASSARIAGESYEQYF
v_call: TRBV20-1; d_call: TRBD1; j_call: TRBJ1-5; clone_size: NA; cdr3_nt: TGCAGTGCAAAGCCGGGACAGGGGGATCAGCCCCAGCATTTT; cdr3_aa: CSAKPGQGDQPQHF
v_call: TRBV5-1; d_call: TRBD1; j_call: TRBJ1-1; clone_size: NA; cdr3_nt: TGCGCCAGCAGCTTGGTGAAAGGGGACAGAAGATTGAACACTGAAGCTTTCTTT; cdr3_aa: CASSLVKGDRRLNTEAFF
v_call: TRBV7-9; d_call: NA; j_call: TRBJ2-1; clone_size: NA; cdr3_nt: TGTGCCAGCAGCCCTTCCAGGAGCAATGAGCAGTTCTTC; cdr3_aa: CASSPSRSNEQFF
v_call: TRBV6-5; d_call: NA; j_call: TRBJ1-6; clone_size: few; cdr3_nt: TGTGCCACCCGGACGGAGATGAGCTCCTATAATTCACCCCTCCACTTT; cdr3_aa: CATRTEMSSYNSPLHF
v_call: TRBV10-3; d_call: TRBD2; j_call: TRBJ2-3; clone_size: few; cdr3_nt: TGTGCCATCAGTGGATCGACTAGCCAGCAGTATTTT; cdr3_aa: CAISGSTSQQYF
v_call: TRBV4-3; d_call: NA; j_call: TRBJ1-4; clone_size: NA; cdr3_nt: TGCGCCAGCAGCCAGACAACGGCAGCCGGAAATGAAAAACTGTTTTTT; cdr3_aa: CASSQTTAAGNEKLFF
v_call: TRBV20-1; d_call: NA; j_call: TRBJ1-6; clone_size: NA; cdr3_nt: TGCAGTGCTAGGCGTATGGGAGGTGACCCCTATAATTCACCCCTCCACTTT; cdr3_aa: CSARRMGGDPYNSPLHF
v_call: TRBV4-1; d_call: NA; j_call: TRBJ1-6; clone_size: few; cdr3_nt: TGCGCCAGCAGCCAGACCCAGGGTCGGGATAATTCACCCCTCCACTTT; cdr3_aa: CASSQTQGRDNSPLHF
v_call: TRBV5-5; d_call: TRBD1; j_call: TRBJ2-5; clone_size: NA; cdr3_nt: TGTGCCAGCAGCTACGGGACAGGGTTCGGCAATGAGCAGTACTTC; cdr3_aa: CASSYGTGFGNEQYF
v_call: TRBV12-3/TRBV12-4; d_call: NA; j_call: TRBJ1-2; clone_size: NA; cdr3_nt: TGTGCCATCGCGAGGTCAGGAAGTAACTATGGCTACACCTTC; cdr3_aa: CAIARSGSNYGYTF
v_call: TRBV7-8; d_call: NA; j_call: TRBJ2-7; clone_size: few; cdr3_nt: TGTGCCAGCAGCCCAGATACAGGGGAGCAGTACTTC; cdr3_aa: CASSPDTGEQYF
v_call: TRBV20-1; d_call: NA; j_call: TRBJ2-7; clone_size: NA; cdr3_nt: TGCAGTGCTGGGGGGCAGGGAGGTTACGAGCAGTACTTC; cdr3_aa: CSAGGQGGYEQYF
v_call: TRBV12-3/TRBV12-4; d_call: NA; j_call: TRBJ2-7; clone_size: NA; cdr3_nt: TGTGCCAGCAGTTTGTCCCCCGATTGGGAGCAGTACTTC; cdr3_aa: CASSLSPDWEQYF
v_call: TRBV5-1; d_call: TRBD1; j_call: TRBJ1-1; clone_size: NA; cdr3_nt: TGCGCCAGCAGCTTGGAGGGGACAGGGGGCGTCGGCACTGAAGCTTTCTTT; cdr3_aa: CASSLEGTGGVGTEAFF
v_call: TRBV27; d_call: NA; j_call: TRBJ2-3; clone_size: NA; cdr3_nt: TGTGCCAGCAGTCCCTCCCCAGCGGAACCAGATACGCAGTATTTT; cdr3_aa: CASSPSPAEPDTQYF
v_call: TRBV7-9; d_call: NA; j_call: TRBJ1-1; clone_size: few; cdr3_nt: TGTGCCAGCAGCTTGGGGGCCGAGGCGAACACTGAAGCTTTCTTT; cdr3_aa: CASSLGAEANTEAFF
v_call: TRBV4-3; d_call: NA; j_call: TRBJ1-1; clone_size: NA; cdr3_nt: TGCGCCAGCAGCCCCTATCCAGGGCGCCGGGGCACTGAAGCTTTCTTT; cdr3_aa: CASSPYPGRRGTEAFF
v_call: TRBV12-3/TRBV12-4; d_call: NA; j_call: TRBJ2-3; clone_size: few; cdr3_nt: TGTGCCAGCAGTTTAGTAGGATTCTTTAGCACAGATACGCAGTATTTT; cdr3_aa: CASSLVGFFSTDTQYF
v_call: TRBV4-3; d_call: NA; j_call: TRBJ1-5; clone_size: NA; cdr3_nt: TGCGCCAGCAGCCGCGAGGGAAAAGGGGCTCTTCAGCCCCAGCATTTT; cdr3_aa: CASSREGKGALQPQHF
v_call: TRBV6-1; d_call: TRBD1; j_call: TRBJ1-5; clone_size: NA; cdr3_nt: TGTGCCAGCAGCACAGGGGGGACCCTCAATCAGCCCCAGCATTTT; cdr3_aa: CASSTGGTLNQPQHF
v_call: TRBV6-5; d_call: TRBD1; j_call: TRBJ2-1; clone_size: NA; cdr3_nt: TGTGCCAGCAGTTACTCGACAGGGAGAGGGAATGAGCAGTTCTTC; cdr3_aa: CASSYSTGRGNEQFF
v_call: TRBV7-2; d_call: NA; j_call: TRBJ1-2; clone_size: NA; cdr3_nt: TGTGCCAGCAGTCGCAGGGTTGTAGACTATGGCTACACCTTC; cdr3_aa: CASSRRVVDYGYTF
v_call: TRBV20-1; d_call: NA; j_call: TRBJ1-6; clone_size: few; cdr3_nt: TGCAGCGCTAGAGCCCAACGGGACCGGGACTCACCCCTCCACTTT; cdr3_aa: CSARAQRDRDSPLHF
v_call: TRBV29-1; d_call: NA; j_call: TRBJ2-1; clone_size: NA; cdr3_nt: TGCAGCGTTGAAACAGGGTCCTACAGTGAGCAGTTCTTC; cdr3_aa: CSVETGSYSEQFF
v_call: TRBV9; d_call: NA; j_call: TRBJ1-1; clone_size: NA; cdr3_nt: TGTACCAGCAGCGAGGGGACGGGGAACACTGAAGCTTTCTTT; cdr3_aa: CTSSEGTGNTEAFF
v_call: TRBV12-3/TRBV12-4; d_call: TRBD2; j_call: TRBJ2-1; clone_size: few; cdr3_nt: TGTGCCAGCAGACTCGGACTAGCGGGGGTACATGAGCAGTTCTTC; cdr3_aa: CASRLGLAGVHEQFF
v_call: TRBV7-2; d_call: NA; j_call: TRBJ1-1; clone_size: few; cdr3_nt: TGTGCCAGCAGCCCCCTGGGTGGGGCTGAGGCTTTCTTT; cdr3_aa: CASSPLGGAEAFF